The present entry profiles one TCR beta chain with its context. Antigen unknown. At one of its ends the junction is not consistent with the germline gene, which may arise from a read error. TCRdb re-called the RT-PCR reads with MiXCR, one entry per CDR3 protein. The sample lists 700,000 to 900,000 distinct CDR3 sequences; around 20% were seen once. Germline V gives CDR1 SGHDT, CDR2 YYEEEE. The CDR3 sequence is 15 residues long. The data belong to a study of response to subunit inactivated influenza vaccine. The study, taken as a whole, reports: Authors suggested seasonal influenza vaccinations each recruit few new T cells.

This clonotype was sampled from a man aged 50 to 60 who received an inactivated influenza vaccine. The sequences come from PBMCs from blood, collected less than 6 days after vaccination. The gene calls are TRBV5-6 and TRBJ1-2; the D is unclear. The CDR3 DNA follows: TGTGCCAGCAGCTTGGAGGTCAGGCTGAACTATGGCTTCACCTTC. Amino acids: CASSLEVRLNYGFTF.